The 15 T cell receptor beta chains in this list originate from one sample, sequenced in a study of cytotoxic CD8 clonotypes in ibrutinib-treated CLL. Generated by immunoSEQ multiplex PCR, the TCRdb table keeps only in-frame clones and is missing some. The sample lists fewer than 30,000 clones, 60% to 80% seen once, with 51% in the top ten. The material was PBMCs, obtained at disease progression, from a patient treated with ibrutinib. The receptors come from a human donor with chronic lymphocytic leukemia.

The chain couples TRBV11-2 to TRBJ2-5; unclear D gene. The J call may be faulty, since TRBJ2-7 better matches the DNA end. This CDR3 is built from 14 residues. CDR1 and CDR2 from the germline V gene are SGHAT and FQNNGV. The CDR3 spells CASSSQAGPYEQYF. The CDR3 DNA reads as TGTGCCAGCAGCTCCCAGGCCGGCCCTTACGAGCAGTACTTC.

J is TRBJ1-4 and V is TRBV6-1; 8 bases fit TRBD1. The V segment lost 7 bases and the J segment 6 bases; nucleotides outside the gene matches: 7. This CDR3 has 14 amino acids. The germline CDR1 and CDR2 sequences are MNHNS and SASEGT. CDR3 loop: CASIQGALDEKLFF. Written as DNA, the CDR3 is TGTGCCAGCATTCAGGGGGCACTTGATGAAAAACTGTTTTTT.

J is TRBJ1-1 and V is TRBV11-2; D not resolved. V shed 5 bases and J shed 8 bases, with 12 bases lying between them. Per germline, CDR1 SGHAT and CDR2 FQNNGV. There are 12 residues in the CDR3. The CDR3 region has the DNA TGTGCCAGCAGCGACCTAGCACAGGAAGCTTTCTTT. This translates into CASSDLAQEAFF. The whole variable domain, filled in from reference TRBV11-2 and TRBJ1-1, reads EAGVAQSPRYKIIEKRQSVAFWCNPISGHATLYWYQQILGQGPKLLIQFQNNGVVDDSQLPKDRFSAERLKGVDSTLKIQPAKLEDSAVYLCASSDLAQEAFFGQGTRLTVV.

This chain uses TRBV2 with TRBJ2-1; D not certain. CDR3 length equals 14 residues. The germline CDR1 and CDR2 sequences are SNHLY and FYNNEI. Trimming took off 6 bases at V and 4 bases at J, with 13 bases between the two ends. CDR3 in DNA: TGTGCCAGCAGCTCCAGGTTAGCTTACAATGAGCAGTTCTTC. Its protein is CASSSRLAYNEQFF.

This rearrangement joins TRBV27 to TRBJ2-1, with a weak D call TRBD1 (6 bases). The CDR3 totals 17 residues. The ends were cut back, 3 bases at V and 0 bases at J, with 15 bases in the middle. Germline CDR1 and CDR2: MNHEY and SMNVEV (reference sequence). CDR3 amino acids: CASSFNQGSFSYNEQFF. The DNA of the CDR3 is TGTGCCAGCAGTTTCAATCAGGGGTCCTTCTCCTACAATGAGCAGTTCTTC.

The rearrangement uses TRBV18 and TRBJ2-5, with unresolved D. The CDR3 is 14 amino acids. Deletions cut 3 bases from V and 0 bases from J, with 8 bases between. CDR1 and CDR2 (germline): KGHSH, LQKENI. The CDR3 here is CASSPNTHQETQYF. CDR3 DNA sequence: TGTGCCAGCTCACCCAACACCCACCAAGAGACCCAGTACTTC.

The table lists this clone with a few counts. This rearrangement joins TRBV6-5 to TRBJ1-2; no clear D. From germline, CDR1 is MNHEY and CDR2 SVGAGI. Trimming took off 6 bases at V and 4 bases at J, with 12 bases between the two ends. The CDR3 runs 13 residues. The CDR3: CASRRDGTYGYTF. CDR3 DNA: TGTGCCAGCAGACGCGACGGCACCTATGGCTACACCTTC.

The rearrangement links TRBV4-1 to TRBJ1-5, with D unclear. V lost 1 base, J lost 7 bases, and 11 bases lay in between. Looked up from germline, CDR1 is MGHRA and CDR2 is YSYEKL. This CDR3 contains 14 residues. DNA for the CDR3: TGCGCCAGCAGCCAAGGCTCCTCTGGCCAGCCCCAGCATTTT. Translation: CASSQGSSGQPQHF.

The table lists this clone with a few counts. The gene calls are TRBV7-9 and TRBJ1-2; D is uncertain. There are 11 residues in the CDR3. The germline V and J ends were trimmed by 2 bases and 10 bases, with 8 bases remaining between them. Per the germline V gene, CDR1 is SEHNR and CDR2 is FQNEAQ (reference sequence). The CDR3 here is CASSLNSHYTF. CDR3 in DNA: TGTGCCAGCAGCTTAAACAGCCACTACACCTTC.

This clone has a single count. This chain uses TRBV7-3 with TRBJ1-1; D not certain. In germline, CDR1 is SGHTA, CDR2 FQGTGA. V was cut by 1 base and J by 7 bases, with 10 bases left in between. CDR3 length equals 13 residues. The chain's CDR3 is CASSLNVGNEAFF. CDR3 nucleotides: TGTGCCAGCAGCTTAAATGTGGGCAATGAAGCTTTCTTT.

V and J are TRBV4-1 and TRBJ2-3; D not resolved. CDR3 length equals 15 residues. The V gene's germline CDR1 is MGHRA and CDR2 YSYEKL. Deletions cut 2 bases from V and 0 bases from J, with 9 bases between. Here the CDR3 reads CASSQTGYSTDTQYF. DNA of the CDR3: TGCGCCAGCAGCCAAACGGGTTATAGCACAGATACGCAGTATTTT.

This rearrangement joins TRBV13 to TRBJ2-7, with TRBD1 matching over 7 bases. The CDR3 consists of 13 residues. The germline gives CDR1 PRHDT, CDR2 FYEKMQ (reference sequence). V dropped 4 bases and J dropped 3; count of bases not matched to a gene: 3. In nucleotides, the CDR3 is TGTGCCAGCAGCTCTCGACAGGGCTACGAGCAGTACTTC. As protein: CASSSRQGYEQYF.

The gene calls are TRBV4-1 and TRBJ1-1; no definite D call. Germline CDR1 is MGHRA and CDR2 is YSYEKL. This CDR3 is built from 15 residues. The V end lost 0 bases, the J end lost 1 base, and 9 bases lay between the germline ends. The CDR3 protein is CASSQEGRPNTEAFF. The CDR3, as DNA: TGCGCCAGCAGCCAAGAAGGAAGGCCGAACACTGAAGCTTTCTTT.

As DNA, the CDR3 is TGCAGTGCCACCTCCAACGATGGCTACACCTTC. Amino acid sequence: CSATSNDGYTF. This chain connects TRBV20-1 to TRBJ1-2; D not resolved. V lost 6 bases to trimming and J lost 6 bases, with 11 bases between them. Germline V gene data show CDR1 as DFQATT and CDR2 as SNEGSKA (reference sequence). This CDR3 is built from 11 residues.

The V gene is TRBV4-2, the J gene TRBJ2-2; no clear D gene. Between the trimmed V and J ends, which lost 4 bases and 1 base, there was a span of 7 bases. CDR3 length equals 14 residues. Per germline, CDR1 LGHNA and CDR2 YNFKEQ. The CDR3 DNA follows: TGTGCCAGCAGCCCAAACCAGAACACCGGGGAGCTGTTTTTT. It is translated as CASSPNQNTGELFF.